This T cell receptor (beta chain) derives from a study of T cells in Graves' hyperthyroidism and ophthalmopathy. This clonotype was recorded at least ten times. In germline, CDR1 is MNHEY, CDR2 SVGEGT. The CDR3 consists of 18 residues. With V trimmed by 6 bases and J by 4 bases, 16 bases remained unmatched. TCR beta CDR3 region amplification was performed from RNA transcripts. An initial round of RT-PCR targeting the TCR CDR3 relied on the HTBI primer set. Via MiXCR, TCRdb re-called the multiplex PCR reads, giving one row per CDR3 protein. The data contain hundreds of thousands of distinct CDR3 sequences, roughly 13% of them singletons. Newly diagnosed hyperthyroidism patients aged 18 to 65 years had disease lasting under 2 months.

Sequenced material: blood. This rearrangement joins TRBV6-2 or TRBV6-3 to TRBJ2-2, with 8 bases lining up with TRBD1. The receptor was isolated from a woman under 40 with Graves' hyperthyroidism that later progressed to Graves' ophthalmopathy. CDR3 sequence: CASSRTLTGVWVTGELFF. The DNA for the CDR3 is TGTGCCAGCAGCCGAACCCTGACAGGGGTTTGGGTCACCGGGGAGCTGTTTTTT.